This TCR beta chain was sequenced in a study of cytomegalovirus exposure and HLA in healthy donors. Vbeta (60) and Jbeta (13) primers were used in the PCR. The method was immunoSEQ multiplex PCR; TCRdb's version includes in-frame clones alone and lacks a portion of them. The data show roughly 120,000 clones, roughly three fifths seen once. With V trimmed by 0 bases and J by 8 bases, 6 bases remained unmatched. Germline assignment: CDR1 SGDLS and CDR2 YYNGEE. The CDR3 is 15 residues long. Sequenced sample: PBMCs. The clonotype originates from a woman aged 40 to 55 in good health and CMV-seropositive. The genes are TRBV9 and TRBJ2-1; 9 bases map to TRBD2. CDR3 bases: TGTGCCAGCAGCGTAGTTGGGACTAGCTTCGATGAGCAGTTCTTC. Its protein is CASSVVGTSFDEQFF.